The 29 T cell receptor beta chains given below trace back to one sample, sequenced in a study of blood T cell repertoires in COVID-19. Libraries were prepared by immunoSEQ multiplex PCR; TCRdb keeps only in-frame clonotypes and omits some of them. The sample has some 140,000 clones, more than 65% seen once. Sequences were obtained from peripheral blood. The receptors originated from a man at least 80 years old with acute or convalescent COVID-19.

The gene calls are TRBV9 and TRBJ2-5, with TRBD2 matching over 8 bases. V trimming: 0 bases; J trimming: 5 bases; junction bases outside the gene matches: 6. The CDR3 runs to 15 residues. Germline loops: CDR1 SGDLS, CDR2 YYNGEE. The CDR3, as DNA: TGTGCCAGCAGCGTAGGGTCGGGGGGGCCGGAGACCCAGTACTTC. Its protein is CASSVGSGGPETQYF.

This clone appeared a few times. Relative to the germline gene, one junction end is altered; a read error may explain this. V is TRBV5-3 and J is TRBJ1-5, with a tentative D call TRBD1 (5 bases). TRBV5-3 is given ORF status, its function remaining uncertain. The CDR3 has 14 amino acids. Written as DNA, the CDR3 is TGTGCCAGAAGATTGGAAGGGGTCAATCAGCCCCAGCATTTT. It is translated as CARRLEGVNQPQHF.

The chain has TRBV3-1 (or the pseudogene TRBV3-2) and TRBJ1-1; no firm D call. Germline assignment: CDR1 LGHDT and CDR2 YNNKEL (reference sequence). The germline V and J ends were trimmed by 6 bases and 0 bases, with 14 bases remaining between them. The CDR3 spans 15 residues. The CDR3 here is CASRRAANMNTEAFF. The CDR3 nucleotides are TGTGCCAGCAGACGCGCAGCGAACATGAACACTGAAGCTTTCTTT.

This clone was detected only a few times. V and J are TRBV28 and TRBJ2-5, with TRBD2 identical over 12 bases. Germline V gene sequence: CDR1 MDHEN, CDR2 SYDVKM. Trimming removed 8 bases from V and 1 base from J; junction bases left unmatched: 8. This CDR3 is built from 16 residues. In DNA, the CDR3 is TGTGCCAGCTCCGCTAGCGGGGGGGCAATCCAAGAGACCCAGTACTTC. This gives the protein CASSASGGAIQETQYF. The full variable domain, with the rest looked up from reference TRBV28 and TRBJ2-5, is DVKVTQSSRYLVKRTGEKVFLECVQDMDHENMFWYRQDPGLGLRLIYFSYDVKMKEKGDIPEGYSVSREKKERFSLILESASTNQTSMYLCASSASGGAIQETQYFGPGTRLLVL.

CDR3 amino acids: CASRAGSGANVLTF. CDR3 nucleotides: TGTGCCAGCAGGGCAGGATCTGGGGCCAACGTCCTGACTTTC. The chain links TRBV9 to TRBJ2-6; D gene uncertain. The germline V gene encodes CDR1 SGDLS and CDR2 YYNGEE. The CDR3 is 14 residues long. V was cut by 5 bases and J by 1 base, with 7 bases left in between.

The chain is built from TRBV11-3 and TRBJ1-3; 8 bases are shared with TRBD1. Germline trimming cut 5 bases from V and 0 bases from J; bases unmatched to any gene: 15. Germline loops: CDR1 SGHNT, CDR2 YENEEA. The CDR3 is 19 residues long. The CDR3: CASSAGTGSNPNSGNTIYF. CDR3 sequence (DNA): TGTGCCAGCAGCGCGGGGACAGGCTCCAACCCGAACTCTGGAAACACCATATATTTT.

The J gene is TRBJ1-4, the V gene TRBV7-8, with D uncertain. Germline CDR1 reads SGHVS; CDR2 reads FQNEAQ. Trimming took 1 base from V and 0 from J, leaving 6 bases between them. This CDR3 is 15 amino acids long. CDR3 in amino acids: CASSLDSATNEKLFF. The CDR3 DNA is TGTGCCAGCAGCTTAGATTCGGCAACTAATGAAAAACTGTTTTTT.

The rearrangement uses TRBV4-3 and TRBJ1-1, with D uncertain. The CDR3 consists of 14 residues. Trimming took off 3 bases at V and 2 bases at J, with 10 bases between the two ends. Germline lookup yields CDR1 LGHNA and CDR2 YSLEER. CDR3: CASSHHGINTEAFF. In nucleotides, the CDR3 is TGCGCCAGCAGCCATCACGGGATTAACACTGAAGCTTTCTTT.

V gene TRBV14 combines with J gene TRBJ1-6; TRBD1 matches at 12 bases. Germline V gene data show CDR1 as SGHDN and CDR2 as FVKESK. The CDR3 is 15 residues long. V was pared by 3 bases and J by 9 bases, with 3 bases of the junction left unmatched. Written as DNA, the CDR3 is TGTGCCAGCAGCCAGTTGGGACAGGGGGCTTCACCCCTCCACTTT. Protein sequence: CASSQLGQGASPLHF. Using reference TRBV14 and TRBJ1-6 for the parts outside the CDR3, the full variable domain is EAGVTQFPSHSVIEKGQTVTLRCDPISGHDNLYWYRRVMGKEIKFLLHFVKESKQDESGMPNNRFLAERTGGTYSTLKVQPAELEDSGVYFCASSQLGQGASPLHFGNGTRLTVT.

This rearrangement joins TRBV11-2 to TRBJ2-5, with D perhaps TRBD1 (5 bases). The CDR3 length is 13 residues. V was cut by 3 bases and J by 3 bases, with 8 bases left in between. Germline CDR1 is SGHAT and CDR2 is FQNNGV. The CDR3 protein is CASSFSREETQYF. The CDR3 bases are TGTGCCAGCAGCTTTTCCAGGGAAGAGACCCAGTACTTC.

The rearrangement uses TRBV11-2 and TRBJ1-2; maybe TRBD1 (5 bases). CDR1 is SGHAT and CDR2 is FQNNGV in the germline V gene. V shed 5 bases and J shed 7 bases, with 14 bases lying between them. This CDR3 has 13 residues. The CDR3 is CASSGTGEVGYTF. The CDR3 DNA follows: TGTGCCAGCAGCGGGACCGGGGAGGTTGGCTACACCTTC.

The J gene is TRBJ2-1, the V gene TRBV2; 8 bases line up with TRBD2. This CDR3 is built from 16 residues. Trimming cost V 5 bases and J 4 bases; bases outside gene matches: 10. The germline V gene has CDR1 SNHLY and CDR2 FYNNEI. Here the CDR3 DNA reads TGTGCCAGCAGTCGGGAGGGCGGACGGACTTACAATGAGCAGTTCTTC. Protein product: CASSREGGRTYNEQFF.

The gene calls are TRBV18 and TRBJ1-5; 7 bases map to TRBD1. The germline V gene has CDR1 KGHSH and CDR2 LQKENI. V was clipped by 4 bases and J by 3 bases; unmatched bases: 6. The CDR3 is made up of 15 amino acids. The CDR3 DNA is TGTGCCAGCTCACTCGGACAGGCGTTCAATCAGCCCCAGCATTTT. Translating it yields CASSLGQAFNQPQHF.

The CDR3: CASSLKTETYGYTF. The CDR3 region has the DNA TGTGCCAGCAGCCTGAAGACAGAGACCTATGGCTACACCTTC. The rearrangement uses TRBV13 and TRBJ1-2; D may be TRBD1 (5 bases). V gave up 5 bases and J gave up 4 bases, with 14 bases separating them. From germline, CDR1 is PRHDT and CDR2 FYEKMQ (reference sequence). This CDR3 contains 14 residues.

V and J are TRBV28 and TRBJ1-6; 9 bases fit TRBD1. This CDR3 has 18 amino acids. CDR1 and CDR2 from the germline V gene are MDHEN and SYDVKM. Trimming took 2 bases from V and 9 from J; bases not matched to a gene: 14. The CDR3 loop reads CASSLAAWTGDLSSPLHF. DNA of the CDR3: TGTGCCAGCAGTTTAGCAGCCTGGACAGGGGATCTAAGTTCACCCCTCCACTTT.

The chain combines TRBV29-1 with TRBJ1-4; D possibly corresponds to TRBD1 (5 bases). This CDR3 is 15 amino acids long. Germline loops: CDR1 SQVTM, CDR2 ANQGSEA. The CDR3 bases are TGCAGTGCCGGGGGACCAGGGACAACTAATGAAAAACTGTTTTTT. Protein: CSAGGPGTTNEKLFF.

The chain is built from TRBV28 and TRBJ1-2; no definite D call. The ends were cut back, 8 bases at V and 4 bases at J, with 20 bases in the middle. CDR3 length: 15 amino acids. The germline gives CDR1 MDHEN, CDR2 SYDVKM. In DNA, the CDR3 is TGTGCCAGCGTGACCGGAGGTGGCCAATCCTATGGCTACACCTTC. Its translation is CASVTGGGQSYGYTF.

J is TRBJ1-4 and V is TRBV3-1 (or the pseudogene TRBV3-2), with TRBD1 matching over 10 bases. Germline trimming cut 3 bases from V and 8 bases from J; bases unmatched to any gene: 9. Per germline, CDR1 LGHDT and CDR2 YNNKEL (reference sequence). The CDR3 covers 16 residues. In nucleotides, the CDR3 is TGTGCCAGCAGCCATCTAGCCGGGACAGGGGAGGAAAAACTGTTTTTT. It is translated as CASSHLAGTGEEKLFF.

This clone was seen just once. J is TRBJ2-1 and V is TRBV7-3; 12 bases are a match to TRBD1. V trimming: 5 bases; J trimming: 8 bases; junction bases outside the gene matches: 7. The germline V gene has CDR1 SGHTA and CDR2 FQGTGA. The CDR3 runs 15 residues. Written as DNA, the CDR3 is TGTGCCAGCAGCCCAATGGGGACAGGGGGCCATGAGCAGTTCTTC. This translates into CASSPMGTGGHEQFF.

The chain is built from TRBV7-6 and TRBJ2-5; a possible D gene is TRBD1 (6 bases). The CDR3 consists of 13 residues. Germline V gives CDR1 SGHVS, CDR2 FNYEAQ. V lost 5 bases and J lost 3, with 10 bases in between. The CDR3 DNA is TGTGCCAGCAGCATAAGGACAGAAGAGACCCAGTACTTC. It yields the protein CASSIRTEETQYF. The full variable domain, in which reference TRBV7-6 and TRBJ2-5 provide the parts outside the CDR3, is GAGVSQSPRYKVTKRGQDVALRCDPISGHVSLYWYRQALGQGPEFLTYFNYEAQQDKSGLPNDRFSAERPEGSISTLTIQRTEQRDSAMYRCASSIRTEETQYFGPGTRLLVL.

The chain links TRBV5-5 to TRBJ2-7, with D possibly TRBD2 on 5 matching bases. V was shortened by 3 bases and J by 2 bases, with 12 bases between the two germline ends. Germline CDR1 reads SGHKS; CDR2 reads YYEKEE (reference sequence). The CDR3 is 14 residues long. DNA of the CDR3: TGTGCCAGCAGCTCGGGAATGAGTGCCTACGAGCAGTACTTC. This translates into CASSSGMSAYEQYF.

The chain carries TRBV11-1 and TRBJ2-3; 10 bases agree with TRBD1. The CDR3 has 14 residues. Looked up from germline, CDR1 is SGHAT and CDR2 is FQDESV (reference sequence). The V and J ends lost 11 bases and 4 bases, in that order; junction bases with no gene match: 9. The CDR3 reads CASRSGQGSDTQYF. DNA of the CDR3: TGTGCCTCCCGTTCGGGACAGGGGTCAGATACGCAGTATTTT.

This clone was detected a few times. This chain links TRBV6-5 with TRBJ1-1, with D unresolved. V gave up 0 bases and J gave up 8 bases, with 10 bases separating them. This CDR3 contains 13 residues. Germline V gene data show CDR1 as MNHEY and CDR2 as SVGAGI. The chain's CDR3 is CASSYSFNVEAFF. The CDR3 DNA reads TGTGCCAGCAGTTACTCATTCAATGTGGAAGCTTTCTTT.

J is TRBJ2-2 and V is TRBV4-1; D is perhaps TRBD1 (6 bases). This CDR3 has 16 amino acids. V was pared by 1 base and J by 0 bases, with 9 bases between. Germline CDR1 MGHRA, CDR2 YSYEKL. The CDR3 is CASSQGTVSNTGELFF. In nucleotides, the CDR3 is TGCGCCAGCAGCCAAGGGACAGTTTCGAACACCGGGGAGCTGTTTTTT.

In DNA, the CDR3 is TGTGCCACCTCCGATCCAGTTAGCACAGATACGCAGTATTTT. It encodes CATSDPVSTDTQYF. The chain is built from TRBV25-1 and TRBJ2-3; no definite D call. CDR1 is MGHDK and CDR2 is SYGVNS in the germline V gene. This CDR3 region has 14 residues. Trimming pared 10 bases from V and 0 bases from J, leaving 14 bases between.

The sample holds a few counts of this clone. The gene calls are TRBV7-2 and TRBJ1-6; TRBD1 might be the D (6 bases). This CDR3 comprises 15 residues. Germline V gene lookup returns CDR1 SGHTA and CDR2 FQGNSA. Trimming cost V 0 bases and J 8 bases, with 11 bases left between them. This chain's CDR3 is CASSLAGGVDSPLHF. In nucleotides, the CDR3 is TGTGCCAGCAGCTTAGCAGGGGGTGTTGATTCACCCCTCCACTTT.

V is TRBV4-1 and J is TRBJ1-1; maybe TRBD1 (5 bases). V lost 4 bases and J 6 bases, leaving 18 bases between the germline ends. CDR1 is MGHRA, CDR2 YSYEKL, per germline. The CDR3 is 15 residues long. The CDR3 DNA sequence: TGCGCCAGCAGCCCCCGACCCTTAGGGGAGGCTGAAGCTTTCTTT. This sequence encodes CASSPRPLGEAEAFF.

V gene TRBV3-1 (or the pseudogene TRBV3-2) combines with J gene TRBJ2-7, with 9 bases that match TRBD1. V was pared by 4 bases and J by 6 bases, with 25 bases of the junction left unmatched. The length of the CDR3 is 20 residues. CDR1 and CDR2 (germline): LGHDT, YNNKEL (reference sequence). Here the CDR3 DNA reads TGTGCCAGCAGCCCTATCTCAGACTTTCGTCGGGGACAGGGTCTTGGCGAGCAGTACTTC. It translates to CASSPISDFRRGQGLGEQYF.

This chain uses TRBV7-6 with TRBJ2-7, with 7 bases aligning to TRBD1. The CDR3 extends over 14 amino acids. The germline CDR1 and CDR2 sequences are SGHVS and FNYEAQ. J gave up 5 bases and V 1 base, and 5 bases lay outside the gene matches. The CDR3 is CASSLEQGSHEQYF. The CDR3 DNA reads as TGTGCCAGCAGCTTAGAACAGGGGAGTCACGAGCAGTACTTC.